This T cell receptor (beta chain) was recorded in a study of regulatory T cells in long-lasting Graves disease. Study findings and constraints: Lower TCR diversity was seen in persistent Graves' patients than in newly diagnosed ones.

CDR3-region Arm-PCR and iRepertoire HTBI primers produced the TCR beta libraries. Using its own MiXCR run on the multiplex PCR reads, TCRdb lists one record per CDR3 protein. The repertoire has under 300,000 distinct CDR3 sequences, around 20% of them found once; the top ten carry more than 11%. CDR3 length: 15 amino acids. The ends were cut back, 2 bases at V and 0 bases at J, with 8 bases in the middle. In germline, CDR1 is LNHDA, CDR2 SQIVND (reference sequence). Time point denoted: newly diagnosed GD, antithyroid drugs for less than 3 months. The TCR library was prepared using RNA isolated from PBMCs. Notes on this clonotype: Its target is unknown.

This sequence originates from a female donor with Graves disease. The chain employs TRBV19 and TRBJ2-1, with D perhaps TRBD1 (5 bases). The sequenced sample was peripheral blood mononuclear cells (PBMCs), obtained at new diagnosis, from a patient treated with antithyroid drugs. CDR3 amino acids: CASSIRQNSYNEQFF. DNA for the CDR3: TGTGCCAGTAGTATAAGACAGAACTCCTACAATGAGCAGTTCTTC.